The 9 T cell receptor beta chains given below trace back to one sample, sequenced in a study of T cell responses to AZD1222 COVID-19 vaccine. The repertoire was sequenced with immunoSEQ multiplex PCR; TCRdb's copy has only in-frame clones and lacks some. The profile covers over 100,000 clones, with less than 90% appearing a single time and approximately 2.4% taken by the ten largest. The sample consisted of peripheral blood, taken on day 0 of AZD1222 vaccination. Receptors originate from an adult in good health.

For this clone: This CDR3 is also generated by other DNA sequences in the sample. The chain joins TRBV7-2 to TRBJ1-3; a weak D match, TRBD1 (5 bases). CDR1 and CDR2 (germline): SGHTA, FQGNSA. V lost 1 base and J lost 1, with 8 bases in between. CDR3 size: 15 residues. The CDR3 protein is CASSLDRSSGNTIYF. The CDR3 bases are TGTGCCAGCAGCTTAGACAGGTCTTCTGGAAACACCATATATTTT.

The V and J genes are TRBV28 and TRBJ1-5; 7 bases match TRBD1. J was trimmed by 6 bases and V by 11 bases; bases with no gene match: 13. This CDR3 is 14 amino acids long. Per the germline V gene, CDR1 is MDHEN and CDR2 is SYDVKM. Here the CDR3 DNA reads TGTGCCGGGAGCCGACAGGGAAGATTTCAGCCCCAGCATTTT. Translation: CAGSRQGRFQPQHF.

The CDR3 DNA reads as TGTGCCAGCAGCTTAAATTCCGACAGAGGCACTGAAGCTTTCTTT. Residues: CASSLNSDRGTEAFF. This chain joins TRBV7-3 and TRBJ1-1, with a possible D match to TRBD1 (5 bases). V was pared by 1 base and J by 4 bases, with 13 bases between. CDR3 length: 15 amino acids. Germline V gene lookup returns CDR1 SGHTA and CDR2 FQGTGA.

This chain uses TRBV5-6 with TRBJ1-2; maybe TRBD1 (5 bases). There are 14 residues in the CDR3. CDR1 SGHDT and CDR2 YYEEEE come from the germline V gene. The germline V and J ends were trimmed by 3 bases and 4 bases, with 13 bases remaining between them. The CDR3 DNA is TGTGCCAGCAGCTCCCCCCATAGGGGCTATGGCTACACCTTC. Its translation: CASSSPHRGYGYTF.

This chain uses TRBV7-8 with TRBJ1-5, with D tentatively TRBD1 (5 bases). V was trimmed by 0 bases and J by 3 bases, leaving 9 bases between them. This CDR3 region has 15 residues. The V gene's germline CDR1 is SGHVS and CDR2 FQNEAQ. The CDR3 DNA reads as TGTGCCAGCAGCTTAGCGCAGGGATACAATCAGCCCCAGCATTTT. Translation: CASSLAQGYNQPQHF.

The chain is built from TRBV15 and TRBJ2-5; D is perhaps TRBD2 (5 bases). Germline lookup yields CDR1 LNHNV and CDR2 YYDKDF (reference sequence). The length of the CDR3 is 15 residues. V lost 1 base and J lost 3, with 12 bases in between. Written as DNA, the CDR3 is TGTGCCACCAGCAGAGGAGGGTCGGGGAAAGAGACCCAGTACTTC. Its translation: CATSRGGSGKETQYF.

Comment on this clone: At one boundary the junction diverges from the germline segment, which might be a read error. This sequence joins TRBV7-8 and TRBJ2-2, with D unclear. CDR1 and CDR2 from the germline V gene are SGHVS and FQNEAQ. The CDR3 is made up of 11 amino acids. CDR3 protein: CASSLAGELFF. In DNA form, the CDR3 reads TGTGCCAGCAGCCTAGCCGGGGAGCTGTTTTTT.

The chain recombines TRBV28 with TRBJ2-7; no reliable D call. V lost 7 bases and J lost 3, with 16 bases in between. CDR3 length: 14 residues. Germline V CDR1 and CDR2: MDHEN, SYDVKM. Here the CDR3 DNA reads TGTGCCAGCACCCCGGGCAGAGCAAACTACGAGCAGTACTTC. Translation: CASTPGRANYEQYF.

The CDR3 loop reads CASSPLQGRDNEQFF. CDR3 DNA sequence: TGTGCCAGCAGCCCTCTACAGGGGAGGGACAATGAGCAGTTCTTC. This chain joins TRBV28 and TRBJ2-1; D assignment may be TRBD1 or TRBD2 (7 bases each). The CDR3 length is 15 residues. CDR1 is MDHEN and CDR2 is SYDVKM in the germline V gene. V dropped 6 bases and J dropped 5 bases, with 17 bases sitting between them.